This T cell receptor beta chain stems from a study of PD-1 blockade in classical Hodgkin lymphoma. Study-wide points: Baseline diversity was lower in partial responders and progressors than complete responders. In CD4+ cells, TCR diversity went up significantly by C4D1, but in CD8+ cells it did not. Repertoire differences lack defined causes, possibly disease activity or prior therapy.

Only in-frame clones appear in the TCRdb table, and some are missing; sequencing was by immunoSEQ multiplex PCR. This repertoire shows 25,000 to 35,000 clones, approximately 89% found once; its top ten account for around 2.3%. Germline CDR1 reads SQVTM; CDR2 reads ANQGSEA. The V and J ends lost 5 bases and 1 base respectively, with 14 bases between them. This CDR3 is 14 amino acids long. Time point meaning: cycle 4 day 1 (C4D1), after more than five weeks of nivolumab. Each of the patients experienced relapse following autologous stem cell transplantation, and their brentuximab vedotin exposure differed. With magnetic negative selection, CD4+ T cells were purified from PBMCs that had been thawed. Best responses included complete response and partial response; otherwise, the best response was progressive disease. This clone was picked up one time. Its antigen is unknown.

This receptor was obtained from a human donor with classical Hodgkin lymphoma. The rearrangement joins TRBV29-1 to TRBJ1-1; D uncertain. The sequencing used CD4+ T cells from blood, collected before the fourth cycle of nivolumab. In DNA, the CDR3 is TGCAGCGTTCTCAGGCCCTACGGGAACACTGAAGCTTTCTTT. Its protein is CSVLRPYGNTEAFF.